This entry features one T cell receptor (beta chain) sequence. Antigen specificity is unknown. A single base separates this from a much larger clone, so it may be a read error. Exclusion criteria comprised uncontrolled infection, other autoimmune disease, pregnancy or lactation. This sample stems from a study of T cells in Graves' hyperthyroidism and ophthalmopathy. General study results and limits: Clonotypes that were expanded in thyroid above 0.001 mostly appeared in blood too. Model output signaled ophthalmopathy a median approximately 6.2 months ahead of onset.

Germline CDR1 LNHDA, CDR2 SQIVND (reference sequence). This CDR3 region has 18 residues. RNA transcripts were the template for amplifying TCR beta CDR3 regions. The study used the HTBI primer set for a first-round RT-PCR of the TCR CDR3. TCRdb used MiXCR to reprocess the multiplex PCR reads, holding one entry per CDR3 protein. The sample has approximately 480,000 distinct CDR3 sequences; 20% are singletons. V and J are TRBV19 and TRBJ1-5; TRBD1 aligns across 12 bases. Sequencing was done on a sample of blood. The TCR comes from a man aged 18 to 30 with Graves' hyperthyroidism. The CDR3 nucleotides are TGTGCCAGTGGTATCCGGGACAGGGGGCTCATCGGCAATCAGCCCCAGCATTTT. It specifies CASGIRDRGLIGNQPQHF.